These 29 T cell receptor beta chains originate from one sample sequenced in a study of blood T cell repertoires in COVID-19 (TCRdb year 2020). The library was obtained by the immunoSEQ multiplex PCR assay. TCRdb took this table from immuneACCESS and kept in-frame rearrangements with V and J called. Such tables lack part of the clones; where checked against another copy, unresolved V genes explain under half of the gap, and the rest is unexplained. This sample is represented by some 340,000 clones; 90% of them were singletons. The top ten constitute roughly 3.9% of the sample. Sequencing was performed on PBMCs or T cells enriched from blood (not recorded which). Receptor source: a woman aged 25 to 39 who had been exposed to COVID-19.

CDR3 protein: CASGKRDTDTQYF. CDR3 sequence (DNA): TGTGCCAGCGGTAAGCGGGACACAGATACGCAGTATTTT. This sequence joins TRBV27 and TRBJ2-3; 7 bases match TRBD2. V lost 8 bases, J lost 2 bases, and 4 bases stayed unmatched. The length of the CDR3 is 13 residues. Germline V CDR1 and CDR2: MNHEY, SMNVEV (reference sequence).

CDR3 sequence reads: CASSLGERGYTF. CDR3 DNA sequence: TGTGCCAGCAGTTTAGGAGAGAGGGGCTACACCTTC. J is TRBJ1-2 and V is TRBV12-3 or TRBV12-4; D not resolved. Trimming shortened V by 1 base and J by 8 bases, and 8 bases separated the two germline ends. The CDR3 contains 12 residues.

This chain uses TRBV3-1 (or the pseudogene TRBV3-2) with TRBJ1-2, with 9 bases identical to TRBD1. This CDR3 contains 14 residues. After removal of 2 bases from V and 5 bases from J, the junction contained 3 bases not matched to a gene. From germline, CDR1 is LGHDT and CDR2 YNNKEL (reference sequence). CDR3 coding DNA: TGTGCCAGCAGCCAAACAGGGGGCTGGTATGGCTACACCTTC. Translated, it gives CASSQTGGWYGYTF.

The DNA of the CDR3 is TGTGCCAGCAGTCGACTAGTCGCCTCCTACGAGCAGTACTTC. Protein product: CASSRLVASYEQYF. V and J are TRBV13 and TRBJ2-7; maybe TRBD2 (6 bases). Trimming took off 6 bases at V and 0 bases at J, with 12 bases between the two ends. There are 14 residues in the CDR3. The germline gives CDR1 PRHDT, CDR2 FYEKMQ (reference sequence).

The chain recombines TRBV2 with TRBJ2-7, with D possibly matching TRBD2 (6 bases). Germline values: CDR1 SNHLY, CDR2 FYNNEI. CDR3 length equals 14 residues. V was cut by 9 bases and J by 0 bases, with 15 bases left in between. The CDR3 DNA is TGTGCCAGTGACCTAGTGGGGGGCTCCTACGAGCAGTACTTC. Residues: CASDLVGGSYEQYF.

The chain couples TRBV19 to TRBJ2-7, with D possibly matching TRBD1 (6 bases). The CDR3 is 16 amino acids. Trimming cost V 7 bases and J 2 bases, with 21 bases left between them. Per the germline V gene, CDR1 is LNHDA and CDR2 is SQIVND (reference sequence). The CDR3: CASMETAGTHPYEQYF. CDR3 coding DNA: TGTGCCAGTATGGAAACCGCCGGGACACATCCCTACGAGCAGTACTTC.

The CDR3 DNA follows: TGTGCCAGCAGACCCCTAGCGGGGATTTCCTACGAGCAGTACTTC. Residues: CASRPLAGISYEQYF. V usage is TRBV6-5 and J usage is TRBJ2-7, with 9 bases identical to TRBD2. Looked up from germline, CDR1 is MNHEY and CDR2 is SVGAGI. There are 15 residues in the CDR3. V lost 6 bases to trimming and J lost 1 base; unmatched junction nucleotides: 7.

The rearrangement joins TRBV18 to TRBJ2-1; 8 nucleotides line up with TRBD1. CDR1 and CDR2 from the germline V gene are KGHSH and LQKENI. The CDR3 is 19 amino acids. The J segment lost 0 bases and the V segment lost 4 bases, leaving 14 bases of the junction unmatched. DNA of the CDR3: TGTGCCAGCTCACTATTCCGGGACAGGATCAAGGGCTCCTACAATGAGCAGTTCTTC. It specifies CASSLFRDRIKGSYNEQFF.

J is TRBJ1-2 and V is TRBV7-9; D is possibly TRBD1 (5 bases). Germline V gives CDR1 SEHNR, CDR2 FQNEAQ (reference sequence). The CDR3 extends over 15 amino acids. Trimming cost V 1 base and J 2 bases, with 11 bases left between them. Here the CDR3 DNA reads TGTGCCAGCAGCTTAGGATATGGGGCAAACTATGGCTACACCTTC. As protein: CASSLGYGANYGYTF.

V usage is TRBV4-3 and J usage is TRBJ2-3, with TRBD1 identical over 12 bases. The J segment lost 6 bases and the V segment lost 0 bases, leaving 7 bases of the junction unmatched. The CDR3 totals 17 residues. The germline V gene encodes CDR1 LGHNA and CDR2 YSLEER. CDR3 sequence: CASSQEGGQGALDTQYF. CDR3 bases: TGCGCCAGCAGCCAAGAAGGGGGACAGGGGGCGCTTGATACGCAGTATTTT.

The chain uses TRBV5-1 and TRBJ1-2; D might be TRBD1 (5 bases). The CDR3 loop spans 15 amino acids. With 1 base removed from V and 2 bases from J, the gap between germline ends came to 12 bases. Germline V gene lookup returns CDR1 SGHRS and CDR2 YFSETQ. CDR3 protein: CASSLSTGSNYGYTF. The CDR3 DNA reads TGCGCCAGCAGCTTGAGCACAGGATCCAACTATGGCTACACCTTC. Full variable domain (remainder filled in from reference TRBV5-1 and TRBJ1-2): KAGVTQTPRYLIKTRGQQVTLSCSPISGHRSVSWYQQTPGQGLQFLFEYFSETQRNKGNFPGRFSGRQFSNSRSEMNVSTLELGDSALYLCASSLSTGSNYGYTFGSGTRLTVV.

This clone was picked up one time. This chain joins TRBV6-6 and TRBJ1-5, with D unclear. The germline V gene has CDR1 MNHNY and CDR2 SVGAGI (reference sequence). Trimming cost V 5 bases and J 0 bases, with 8 bases left between them. The CDR3 sequence is 14 residues long. The CDR3 is CASSTGSSNQPQHF. The CDR3 region has the DNA TGTGCCAGCAGTACCGGGTCTAGCAATCAGCCCCAGCATTTT.

A single count supports this clone. The chain couples TRBV25-1 to TRBJ1-5, with 8 bases identical to TRBD1. The CDR3 extends over 15 amino acids. Trimming at V came to 2 bases and at J to 3 bases, leaving 3 bases not matched to a gene. Germline V gives CDR1 MGHDK, CDR2 SYGVNS. The CDR3, as DNA: TGTGCCAGCAGTGAAGGGGACAGGAACAATCAGCCCCAGCATTTT. Encoded protein: CASSEGDRNNQPQHF.

V usage is TRBV9 and J usage is TRBJ1-2; TRBD1 aligns across 12 bases. The CDR3 totals 14 residues. The J segment lost 8 bases and the V segment lost 4 bases, leaving 6 bases of the junction unmatched. From germline, CDR1 is SGDLS and CDR2 YYNGEE. CDR3 in DNA: TGTGCCAGCAGCTCCAGGGACAGGGGGCGAGGCTACACCTTC. Its protein product is CASSSRDRGRGYTF.

This clone was seen just once. The chain is built from TRBV7-9 and TRBJ1-4; D may be TRBD1 (5 bases). The CDR3 totals 15 residues. The V end lost 5 bases, the J end lost 7 bases, and 17 bases lay between the germline ends. Per germline, CDR1 SEHNR and CDR2 FQNEAQ (reference sequence). The CDR3 spells CASSPRQLGGEKLFF. In nucleotides, the CDR3 is TGTGCCAGCAGCCCGAGACAGTTGGGGGGTGAAAAACTGTTTTTT.

This chain connects TRBV6-5 to TRBJ1-5; D is undetermined. V shed 5 bases and J shed 3 bases, with 11 bases lying between them. CDR3 length: 14 residues. Germline CDR1 reads MNHEY; CDR2 reads SVGAGI. Here the CDR3 reads CASSIRRDNQPQHF. The CDR3 nucleotides read TGTGCCAGCAGTATTAGACGGGACAATCAGCCCCAGCATTTT.

This clone came up a few times. The V gene is TRBV7-8, the J gene TRBJ2-2; D unresolved. Germline CDR1 is SGHVS and CDR2 is FQNEAQ. The V end lost 1 base, the J end lost 1 base, and 4 bases lay between the germline ends. The CDR3 spans 14 residues. CDR3 loop: CASSLDGNTGELFF. For the CDR3, the DNA is TGTGCCAGCAGCTTAGACGGGAACACCGGGGAGCTGTTTTTT.

V and J are TRBV5-6 and TRBJ2-1; TRBD1 aligns across 8 bases. V shed 2 bases and J 8 bases; nucleotides not matched to a gene: 9. This CDR3 spans 15 amino acids. Germline-derived CDR1 and CDR2 are SGHDT and YYEEEE. Here the CDR3 DNA reads TGTGCCAGCAGCTTCCTCGGACAGGGTGGCGATGAGCAGTTCTTC. As protein: CASSFLGQGGDEQFF.

The V gene is TRBV5-1, the J gene TRBJ1-1; 8 bases fit TRBD1. Germline V gene lookup returns CDR1 SGHRS and CDR2 YFSETQ. The CDR3 consists of 11 residues. The J segment lost 11 bases and the V segment lost 4 bases, leaving 4 bases of the junction unmatched. The CDR3 DNA follows: TGCGCCAGCAGCCTGACAGGGGTGGCTTTCTTT. Its protein product is CASSLTGVAFF.

V usage is TRBV7-3 and J usage is TRBJ2-5; 10 bases align to TRBD2. Germline loops: CDR1 SGHTA, CDR2 FQGTGA. After removal of 5 bases from V and 4 bases from J, the junction contained 4 bases not matched to a gene. This CDR3 has 14 amino acids. The CDR3 region is CASSRAGGPETQYF. CDR3 in DNA: TGTGCCAGCAGCCGAGCGGGGGGGCCAGAGACCCAGTACTTC.

The chain couples TRBV4-1 to TRBJ1-4; 7 bases are shared with TRBD1. The germline V gene encodes CDR1 MGHRA and CDR2 YSYEKL. The CDR3 length is 16 residues. With V trimmed by 1 base and J by 3 bases, 5 bases remained unmatched. The CDR3 DNA reads as TGCGCCAGCAGCCAAGCCCCGACAGGGTCTAATGAAAAACTGTTTTTT. Translation gives CASSQAPTGSNEKLFF.

The chain has TRBV7-2 and TRBJ1-1, with no clear D. V was clipped by 5 bases and J by 5 bases, with 18 bases between them. Germline V CDR1 and CDR2: SGHTA, FQGNSA. The CDR3 is 15 residues long. The CDR3 sequence is CASSLGGAVGTEAFF. DNA of the CDR3: TGTGCCAGCAGCCTTGGAGGTGCGGTGGGAACTGAAGCTTTCTTT.

This chain joins TRBV7-9 and TRBJ1-2, with D perhaps TRBD1 (6 bases). V lost 4 bases and J lost 2, with 17 bases in between. The CDR3 is made up of 16 amino acids. The V gene's germline CDR1 is SEHNR and CDR2 FQNEAQ (reference sequence). The CDR3 sequence is CASSSATGPGNYGYTF. CDR3 bases: TGTGCCAGCAGCTCCGCCACAGGGCCGGGGAACTATGGCTACACCTTC.

CDR3 in amino acids: CATSPYRKTPLHF. The CDR3, as DNA: TGTGCCACTAGCCCCTACCGTAAGACACCCCTCCACTTT. V and J are TRBV15 and TRBJ1-6; D is ambiguous. The germline gives CDR1 LNHNV, CDR2 YYDKDF (reference sequence). The CDR3 covers 13 residues. Trimming removed 9 bases at V and 11 bases at J, with 17 bases between.

The CDR3 DNA is TGTGCCAGCAGCAATTGCCCCGGGCAGTCTGGAGGGGGCTACACCTTC. It specifies CASSNCPGQSGGGYTF. The chain recombines TRBV21-1 with TRBJ1-2. TRBV21-1 has pseudogene status. There are 16 residues in the CDR3.

The chain couples TRBV5-6 to TRBJ1-2; 8 positions match TRBD1. The CDR3 is 15 residues long. CDR1 is SGHDT and CDR2 is YYEEEE in the germline V gene. With V trimmed by 4 bases and J by 5 bases, 10 bases remained unmatched. CDR3 region: CASSKLDREYYGYTF. The CDR3 coding sequence is TGTGCCAGCAGCAAACTGGACAGGGAATATTATGGCTACACCTTC.

This chain uses TRBV2 with TRBJ2-7, with D possibly being TRBD2 (6 bases). Germline CDR1 SNHLY, CDR2 FYNNEI. V was cut by 6 bases and J by 3 bases, with 12 bases left in between. CDR3 size: 13 residues. CDR3 amino acids: CASSLTSRYEQYF. The CDR3 DNA sequence: TGTGCCAGCAGCTTGACTAGTCGCTACGAGCAGTACTTC.

This clone was seen once. The chain links TRBV11-2 to TRBJ2-2, with D unclear. The V end lost 4 bases, the J end lost 6 bases, and 3 bases lay between the germline ends. Germline assignment: CDR1 SGHAT and CDR2 FQNNGV. CDR3 size: 11 residues. The CDR3 sequence: CASSSAGELFF. CDR3 sequence (DNA): TGTGCCAGCAGCTCAGCCGGGGAGCTGTTTTTT.

For the CDR3, the DNA is TGTGCCAGCAGCTTAGGGGCGGGAACGGTGAACACTGAAGCTTTCTTT. Protein: CASSLGAGTVNTEAFF. The chain employs TRBV7-8 and TRBJ1-1; unclear D gene. Germline loops: CDR1 SGHVS, CDR2 FQNEAQ. The CDR3 has 16 amino acids. The V gene lost 1 base and the J gene lost 0 bases, with 12 bases spanning the gap.